The 26 T cell receptor beta chains below come from one sample, sequenced in a study of control samples from healthy donors and cancer patients. The protocol was immunoSEQ multiplex PCR, while the TCRdb copy is restricted to in-frame clones and leaves out a portion. The sample carries fewer than 200,000 clones, approximately 92% recorded once. The sequencing sample was made of blood. Every receptor here comes from a man between 18 and 35 years old in good health.

The CDR3 loop reads CASSLGGQYEQYF. The CDR3 region has the DNA TGTGCCAGCAGCTTGGGGGGACAGTACGAGCAGTACTTC. The genes are TRBV5-4 and TRBJ2-7; TRBD1 matches at 7 bases. Looked up from germline, CDR1 is SGHNT and CDR2 is YYREEE (reference sequence). There are 13 residues in the CDR3. With 0 bases clipped from V and 4 bases from J, the junction kept 1 base outside the gene matches.

This clone showed up just once. This chain links TRBV5-1 with TRBJ2-7; the D gene is possibly TRBD1 (5 bases). V was trimmed by 0 bases and J by 1 base, leaving 20 bases between them. This CDR3 has 18 amino acids. The germline gives CDR1 SGHRS, CDR2 YFSETQ. CDR3 nucleotide sequence: TGCGCCAGCAGCTTGGAAGGGATGTACACAGGTGGGTCCTACGAGCAGTACTTC. This sequence encodes CASSLEGMYTGGSYEQYF.

The gene calls are TRBV21-1 and TRBJ2-7; the table's D call, TRBD2, was not checked against the DNA. TRBV21-1 is a pseudogene segment. CDR3 length: 15 amino acids. This CDR3 reads CASSKGERLNYEQYF. CDR3 DNA sequence: TGTGCCAGCAGCAAGGGAGAGCGTTTAAACTACGAGCAGTACTTC.

The DNA of the CDR3 is TGTGCCAGCGGCAACCCGGGACTAGCGGGGGGGGAGACCCAGTACTTC. Translating it yields CASGNPGLAGGETQYF. The V and J genes are TRBV6-4 and TRBJ2-5, with 16 bases fitting TRBD2. Germline CDR1 MRHNA, CDR2 SNTAGT. The length of the CDR3 is 16 residues. After removal of 8 bases from V and 5 bases from J, the junction contained 8 bases not matched to a gene.

This clone was found a few times. The chain employs TRBV9 and TRBJ2-7, with a possible D match to TRBD2 (6 bases). V was trimmed by 0 bases and J by 4 bases, leaving 14 bases between them. The germline gives CDR1 SGDLS, CDR2 YYNGEE. This CDR3 has 15 residues. As DNA, the CDR3 is TGTGCCAGCAGCGTAGGAAGGGGCGCGGGGTACGAGCAGTACTTC. This sequence encodes CASSVGRGAGYEQYF.

The chain recombines TRBV19 with TRBJ1-1; D not resolved. V was trimmed by 7 bases and J by 1 base, leaving 13 bases between them. CDR1 and CDR2 from the germline V gene are LNHDA and SQIVND (reference sequence). CDR3 size: 14 residues. The chain's CDR3 is CASKKESQNTEAFF. CDR3 sequence (DNA): TGTGCCAGTAAGAAGGAGTCTCAGAACACTGAAGCTTTCTTT.

This chain joins TRBV4-1 and TRBJ1-4, with no clear D. The CDR3 runs to 15 residues. Deletions cut 1 base from V and 4 bases from J, with 10 bases between. Germline V CDR1 and CDR2: MGHRA, YSYEKL. The CDR3 region is CASSQVAGINEKLFF. The CDR3 DNA reads TGCGCCAGCAGCCAAGTAGCGGGGATTAATGAAAAACTGTTTTTT.

In this sample, this clone turned up once. The chain is built from TRBV19 and TRBJ1-2; D perhaps matches TRBD1 (6 bases). The CDR3 extends over 14 amino acids. Germline V gene lookup returns CDR1 LNHDA and CDR2 SQIVND (reference sequence). Trimming took off 7 bases at V and 4 bases at J, with 16 bases between the two ends. CDR3: CASTKGGTGYGYTF. CDR3 bases: TGTGCCAGTACCAAGGGGGGGACCGGCTATGGCTACACCTTC.

V usage is TRBV23-1 and J usage is TRBJ1-3; no definite D call. TRBV23-1 is labeled an ORF, and its function is uncertain. The CDR3 is 14 residues long. V was clipped by 2 bases and J by 8 bases, with 13 bases between them. CDR3 region: CASSQGRLRDTIYF. CDR3 bases: TGCGCCAGCAGTCAAGGACGCCTGCGGGACACCATATATTTT.

This sequence joins TRBV19 and TRBJ2-3; the D is unclear. Germline V gene data show CDR1 as LNHDA and CDR2 as SQIVND (reference sequence). The CDR3 covers 13 residues. V lost 4 bases, J lost 6 bases, and 11 bases lay in between. DNA for the CDR3: TGTGCCAGTAGTAATGGTCTGATCGATACGCAGTATTTT. Amino acid sequence: CASSNGLIDTQYF.

The chain combines TRBV12-3 or TRBV12-4 with TRBJ1-2, with D maybe TRBD1 (5 bases). This CDR3 region has 12 residues. Trimming removed 4 bases from V and 2 bases from J, with 5 bases in between. The CDR3 region is CASSSGNYGYTF. CDR3 nucleotide sequence: TGTGCCAGCAGTTCAGGGAACTATGGCTACACCTTC.

The chain employs TRBV7-6 and TRBJ2-3; 8 positions agree with TRBD2. The germline CDR1 and CDR2 sequences are SGHVS and FNYEAQ. CDR3 length: 15 residues. V shed 6 bases, J shed 0 bases, and the junction held 5 bases outside the gene matches. The CDR3 protein is CASSYSGDSTDTQYF. The CDR3 bases are TGTGCCAGCAGTTATAGCGGGGATAGCACAGATACGCAGTATTTT.

The chain links TRBV2 to TRBJ1-2, with TRBD1 identical over 7 bases. Germline V CDR1 and CDR2: SNHLY, FYNNEI. The V and J ends lost 10 bases and 7 bases, in that order; junction bases with no gene match: 12. The CDR3 totals 13 residues. DNA for the CDR3: TGTGCCACCACAGTAGGGGGCTTTGGTGGCTACACCTTC. Its translation is CATTVGGFGGYTF.

The chain carries TRBV5-1 and TRBJ1-3, with D uncertain. The CDR3 runs 15 residues. From germline, CDR1 is SGHRS and CDR2 YFSETQ. The V end lost 3 bases, the J end lost 0 bases, and 10 bases lay between the germline ends. The CDR3 region has the DNA TGCGCCAGCAGCTCGACGGCCGCCTCTGGAAACACCATATATTTT. The encoded protein is CASSSTAASGNTIYF.

This clone was observed once. The rearrangement joins TRBV7-3 to TRBJ2-3; the D is unclear. V dropped 5 bases and J dropped 5 bases, with 14 bases sitting between them. CDR3 length: 14 residues. The germline V gene encodes CDR1 SGHTA and CDR2 FQGTGA. DNA of the CDR3: TGTGCCAGCAGCATTGGACCGGGCGGAGATACGCAGTATTTT. This translates into CASSIGPGGDTQYF.

The chain combines TRBV6-5 with TRBJ1-2; D not resolved. Germline loops: CDR1 MNHEY, CDR2 SVGAGI. Trimming took 7 bases from V and 4 from J, leaving 13 bases between them. The CDR3 covers 13 residues. The CDR3 nucleotides are TGTGCCAGCACAGATCAGTGGGGCTATGGCTACACCTTC. Amino acid sequence: CASTDQWGYGYTF.

The chain carries TRBV28 and TRBJ1-2; 8 nucleotides line up with TRBD1. The length of the CDR3 is 14 residues. The trim removed 5 bases at V and 8 bases at J, leaving 10 bases unmatched. Germline CDR1 reads MDHEN; CDR2 reads SYDVKM. DNA of the CDR3: TGTGCCAGCAGTCCCCCCGGACAGGGACGAGGCTACACCTTC. Its translation is CASSPPGQGRGYTF.

The rearrangement uses TRBV6-5 and TRBJ1-1; 7 bases align to TRBD1. This CDR3 has 13 amino acids. CDR1 MNHEY and CDR2 SVGAGI come from the germline V gene. The V gene end was trimmed by 7 bases and the J gene end by 5 bases; junction bases not matched to a gene: 7. The CDR3 nucleotides read TGTGCCAGCAATACAGGGGCGAGGACTGAAGCTTTCTTT. This sequence encodes CASNTGARTEAFF.

This clone has only a few counts. The chain uses TRBV19 and TRBJ1-4, with D tentatively TRBD1 (5 bases). V was shortened by 4 bases and J by 8 bases, with 11 bases between the two germline ends. The CDR3 is 13 amino acids. The germline V gene encodes CDR1 LNHDA and CDR2 SQIVND (reference sequence). The CDR3 sequence is CASSTGRDEKLFF. The CDR3 DNA follows: TGTGCCAGTAGTACCGGGAGGGACGAAAAACTGTTTTTT.

The chain carries TRBV15 and TRBJ1-6, with D uncertain. The germline V and J ends were trimmed by 2 bases and 6 bases, with 8 bases remaining between them. Germline V lookup: CDR1 LNHNV, CDR2 YYDKDF (reference sequence). The CDR3 extends over 14 amino acids. The CDR3 sequence: CATSRITTNSPLHF. CDR3 sequence (DNA): TGTGCCACCAGCAGAATAACTACTAATTCACCCCTCCACTTT.

This clone was observed a single time. V usage is TRBV28 and J usage is TRBJ1-6, with D perhaps matching TRBD1 (5 bases). V was clipped by 4 bases and J by 2 bases, with 9 bases between them. Germline V gives CDR1 MDHEN, CDR2 SYDVKM. The CDR3 length is 15 residues. The CDR3 DNA follows: TGTGCCAGCAGTTCGACAGAGACCTATAATTCACCCCTCCACTTT. This gives the protein CASSSTETYNSPLHF. The full variable domain, in which reference TRBV28 and TRBJ1-6 provide the parts outside the CDR3, is DVKVTQSSRYLVKRTGEKVFLECVQDMDHENMFWYRQDPGLGLRLIYFSYDVKMKEKGDIPEGYSVSREKKERFSLILESASTNQTSMYLCASSSTETYNSPLHFGNGTRLTVT.

The V call is TRBV30, the J call TRBJ2-7, with D perhaps matching TRBD2 (5 bases). Trimming shortened V by 2 bases and J by 2 bases, and 10 bases separated the two germline ends. The CDR3 is 13 residues long. CDR1 is GTSNPN and CDR2 is SVGIG in the germline V gene (reference sequence). The CDR3 DNA sequence: TGTGCCTGGAGTCCTAGCTGGACCTACGAGCAGTACTTC. Encoded protein: CAWSPSWTYEQYF.

The gene calls are TRBV12-3 or TRBV12-4 and TRBJ2-7; 9 bases fit TRBD1. This CDR3 has 12 amino acids. Unmatched junction bases numbered 1, after V lost 3 bases and J lost 7 bases. The CDR3 bases are TGTGCCAGCAGTTTCGACAGGGGGGAGCAGTACTTC. This sequence encodes CASSFDRGEQYF.

V gene TRBV7-3 combines with J gene TRBJ2-3, with D hard to call. The germline gives CDR1 SGHTA, CDR2 FQGTGA. Trimming removed 5 bases at V and 2 bases at J, with 11 bases between. The CDR3 is made up of 14 amino acids. CDR3 in DNA: TGTGCCAGCAGCCCTTCCAGGTACACAGATACGCAGTATTTT. It specifies CASSPSRYTDTQYF. The full variable domain, completed using reference TRBV7-3 and TRBJ2-3, is GAGVSQTPSNKVTEKGKYVELRCDPISGHTALYWYRQSLGQGPEFLIYFQGTGAADDSGLPNDRFFAVRPEGSVSTLKIQRTERGDSAVYLCASSPSRYTDTQYFGPGTRLTVL.

This chain joins TRBV3-1 (or the pseudogene TRBV3-2) and TRBJ1-3; D is undetermined. Trimming pared 2 bases from V and 1 base from J, leaving 6 bases between. There are 14 residues in the CDR3. From germline, CDR1 is LGHDT and CDR2 YNNKEL (reference sequence). The CDR3 DNA follows: TGTGCCAGCAGCCAAAAGGGTTCTGGAAACACCATATATTTT. Its translation: CASSQKGSGNTIYF.

This clone turned up a few times. The gene calls are TRBV19 and TRBJ2-1; 8 nucleotides match TRBD2. This CDR3 is built from 15 residues. V shed 1 base and J 2 bases; nucleotides not matched to a gene: 1. Germline loops: CDR1 LNHDA, CDR2 SQIVND (reference sequence). In nucleotides, the CDR3 is TGTGCCAGTAGTATAGCCGGGGGGGCCTACAATGAGCAGTTCTTC. This translates into CASSIAGGAYNEQFF.